Listed here are 11 T cell receptor beta chains from one sample, sequenced in a study of regulatory T cells in long-lasting Graves disease. The TCR beta library used iRepertoire HTBI primers with Arm-PCR amplification of CDR3. TCRdb ran MiXCR on the multiplex PCR reads and lists one entry per CDR3 protein. The table records some 240,000 distinct CDR3 sequences, roughly 19% of them present only once. As to time point: newly diagnosed GD, antithyroid drugs for less than 3 months. PBMC-derived RNA was used for the TCR library. The same sample was also studied in work on T cells in Graves' hyperthyroidism and ophthalmopathy.

The sequencing here drew on peripheral blood mononuclear cells (PBMCs), taken at new diagnosis, from a patient treated with antithyroid drugs. The receptors shown here come from a woman aged 25 to 39 with Graves disease.

This clonotype came up many times. The V and J genes are TRBV2 and TRBJ2-1; 9 nucleotides match TRBD2. J lost 1 base, V lost 2 bases, and 18 bases had no gene match. The length of the CDR3 is 21 residues. In germline, CDR1 is SNHLY, CDR2 FYNNEI. CDR3 sequence: CASSERGAVETSGFSYNEQFF. Written as DNA, the CDR3 is TGTGCCAGCAGTGAACGAGGCGCGGTCGAGACTAGCGGTTTTTCCTACAATGAGCAGTTCTTC. Variable domain in full (rest from reference TRBV2 and TRBJ2-1): EPEVTQTPSHQVTQMGQEVILRCVPISNHLYFYWYRQILGQKVEFLVSFYNNEISEKSEIFDDQFSVERPDGSNFTLKIRSTKLEDSAMYFCASSERGAVETSGFSYNEQFFGPGTRLTVL.

The chain is built from TRBV7-2 and TRBJ2-7; TRBD1 agrees at 10 bases. V lost 0 bases to trimming and J lost 3 bases; unmatched junction nucleotides: 5. Germline V gives CDR1 SGHTA, CDR2 FQGNSA. This CDR3 region has 16 residues. The CDR3 nucleotides read TGTGCCAGCAGCTTAGCGACAGGGGGCCCCCTCTACGAGCAGTACTTC. Its protein product is CASSLATGGPLYEQYF.

This clonotype has a handful of counts. The V call is TRBV14, the J call TRBJ1-3; D is perhaps TRBD1 (5 bases). CDR3 length: 14 residues. Germline V gene sequence: CDR1 SGHDN, CDR2 FVKESK. V was pared by 7 bases and J by 4 bases, with 14 bases between. The DNA for the CDR3 is TGTGCCAGCACCCCGCGGGGCAGAGGAAACACCATATATTTT. As protein: CASTPRGRGNTIYF.

This clonotype was seen many times. Because the CDR3 is missing its conserved closing phenylalanine or tryptophan, this is likely a read error. This chain links TRBV9 with TRBJ1-1; perhaps TRBD1 as D (5 bases). Germline lookup yields CDR1 SGDLS and CDR2 YYNGEE. This CDR3 comprises 17 residues. V lost 4 bases, J lost 7 bases, and 26 bases lay in between. The CDR3 region is CASSPGEGRSVNVEAFL. The CDR3 DNA is TGTGCCAGCAGCCCGGGGGAGGGAAGGTCGGTGAACGTTGAAGCTTTCCTT.

This clonotype has a count of ten or more. The gene calls are TRBV11-2 and TRBJ2-3, with TRBD2 matching 7 bases. Trimming took 3 bases from V and 0 from J; bases not matched to a gene: 12. The germline CDR1 and CDR2 sequences are SGHAT and FQNNGV. The CDR3 covers 18 residues. CDR3 DNA: TGTGCCAGCAGCTTCGGTCGGGGAGGGAGGTCTAGCACAGATACGCAGTATTTT. It yields the protein CASSFGRGGRSSTDTQYF.

This clonotype was counted at least ten times. The J gene is TRBJ2-1, the V gene TRBV24-1; perhaps TRBD1 as D (6 bases). With 6 bases removed from V and 6 bases from J, the gap between germline ends came to 20 bases. This CDR3 contains 16 residues. Germline values: CDR1 KGHDR, CDR2 SFDVKD. CDR3 protein: CATSQYTGSGGNEQFF. The CDR3 DNA reads TGTGCCACCAGTCAGTATACAGGGAGTGGAGGCAATGAGCAGTTCTTC.

Ten or more counts support this clonotype. The chain has TRBV6-2 or TRBV6-3 and TRBJ1-1; tentatively, D is TRBD1 (6 bases). Per germline, CDR1 MNHEY and CDR2 SVGEGT. The CDR3 sequence is 15 residues long. Between the trimmed V and J ends, which lost 5 bases and 4 bases, there was a span of 17 bases. CDR3 DNA sequence: TGTGCCAGCAGTCCTTCGATGGGGGGGCCCACTGAAGCTTTCTTT. Amino acids: CASSPSMGGPTEAFF.

This clonotype was seen repeatedly, ten times or more. The chain carries TRBV7-3 and TRBJ2-2; D unresolved. This CDR3 contains 14 residues. The germline V and J ends were trimmed by 2 bases and 6 bases, with 10 bases remaining between them. Germline V gene data show CDR1 as SGHTA and CDR2 as FQGTGA. CDR3 nucleotide sequence: TGTGCCAGCAGCTTAGGGTCGGCGGCCGGGGAGCTGTTTTTT. This encodes CASSLGSAAGELFF. Full variable domain (missing parts from reference TRBV7-3 and TRBJ2-2): GAGVSQTPSNKVTEKGKYVELRCDPISGHTALYWYRQSLGQGPEFLIYFQGTGAADDSGLPNDRFFAVRPEGSVSTLKIQRTERGDSAVYLCASSLGSAAGELFFGEGSRLTVL.

The rearrangement joins TRBV20-1 to TRBJ1-6, with 7 bases identical to TRBD1. J lost 4 bases, V lost 5 bases, and 8 bases had no gene match. Per germline, CDR1 DFQATT and CDR2 SNEGSKA (reference sequence). This CDR3 comprises 15 residues. The CDR3 protein is CSASRGGGYNSPLHF. Written as DNA, the CDR3 is TGCAGTGCTTCCAGGGGGGGGGGTTATAATTCACCCCTCCACTTT.

Only a few counts were recorded for this clonotype. V gene TRBV10-3 combines with J gene TRBJ2-2; TRBD2 agrees at 13 bases. The CDR3 is 15 amino acids. Germline trimming cut 4 bases from V and 7 bases from J; bases unmatched to any gene: 3. Per the germline V gene, CDR1 is ENHRY and CDR2 is SYGVKD. The chain's CDR3 is CAISGTSGGNGELFF. In DNA, the CDR3 is TGTGCCATCAGTGGGACTAGCGGGGGAAACGGGGAGCTGTTTTTT.

For this clonotype: The conserved closing phenylalanine or tryptophan is absent in this CDR3, likely reflecting a read error. The DNA of the CDR3 is TGTGCCAGCAGCGTGTTCGACAGGGATGACACAGATACGCAGTATCTT. It specifies CASSVFDRDDTDTQYL. This chain uses TRBV11-1 with TRBJ2-3; 7 bases line up with TRBD1. Germline CDR1 is SGHAT and CDR2 is FQDESV (reference sequence). The CDR3 runs 16 residues. Trimming took 5 bases from V and 2 from J; bases not matched to a gene: 10.